A single sample gave rise to the 16 T cell receptor beta chains below, sequenced in a study of CD8 T cells in ankylosing spondylitis. In TCRdb, the 5' RACE reads were re-called with MiXCR into one record per CDR3 protein. This sample has 270,000 or so distinct CDR3 sequences, with 15% to 20% found just once. Sequenced input: blood, either unsorted or a sorted T cell fraction (not recorded which). The receptors originated from a male donor with ankylosing spondylitis or in good health (not recorded which).

This clonotype has a handful of counts. The V and J genes are TRBV12-3 or TRBV12-4 and TRBJ2-5; D call uncertain. CDR3 length: 13 residues. V lost 6 bases and J 5 bases, leaving 13 bases between the germline ends. The CDR3 coding sequence is TGTGCCAGCAGCCATAATCCCGCGGAGACCCAGTACTTC. Translation: CASSHNPAETQYF.

The chain combines TRBV6-5 with TRBJ2-7; TRBD1 matches 9 bases. The length of the CDR3 is 14 residues. Germline V gene sequence: CDR1 MNHEY, CDR2 SVGAGI. The ends lost 4 bases at V and 6 bases at J; junction bases unmatched: 7. Here the CDR3 reads CASSWTGESGEQYF. As DNA, the CDR3 is TGTGCCAGCAGTTGGACAGGGGAGAGCGGCGAGCAGTACTTC.

This clonotype was detected many times. This rearrangement joins TRBV20-1 to TRBJ1-3, with D possibly TRBD1 on 5 matching bases. The ends were cut back, 5 bases at V and 4 bases at J, with 18 bases in the middle. In germline, CDR1 is DFQATT, CDR2 SNEGSKA (reference sequence). The CDR3 is 15 amino acids. The CDR3 bases are TGCAGTGCTCGGGACTGGCTCAAAGAGGGAAACACCATATATTTT. Its translation: CSARDWLKEGNTIYF.

This chain links TRBV24-1 with TRBJ2-3; D is unresolved. Germline CDR1 and CDR2: KGHDR and SFDVKD. The CDR3 is 12 amino acids. Between the trimmed V and J ends, which lost 12 bases and 3 bases, there was a span of 12 bases. Here the CDR3 DNA reads TGTGCCCCCCCTGGTGTGACAGATACGCAGTATTTT. Translating gives CAPPGVTDTQYF.

This clonotype was picked up many times. The chain couples TRBV10-2 to TRBJ2-7; 8 positions agree with TRBD1. With V trimmed by 7 bases and J by 6 bases, 8 bases remained unmatched. The length of the CDR3 is 13 residues. Germline lookup yields CDR1 WSHSY and CDR2 SAAADI. This chain's CDR3 is CASKRDRTLEQYF. The DNA of the CDR3 is TGCGCCAGCAAACGGGACAGGACCCTCGAGCAGTACTTC.

The chain combines TRBV29-1 with TRBJ2-3, with 11 bases lining up with TRBD2. This CDR3 region has 17 residues. CDR1 is SQVTM and CDR2 is ANQGSEA in the germline V gene. Losses at the gene ends were 2 bases for V and 4 bases for J; bases not matched to a gene: 11. This chain's CDR3 is CSVETRTSGPPADTQYF. As DNA, the CDR3 is TGCAGCGTTGAAACCCGGACTAGCGGGCCCCCCGCAGATACGCAGTATTTT.

The chain uses TRBV21-1 and TRBJ2-7; TRBD1, the D gene given by the table, was not confirmed from the DNA. TRBV21-1 is a pseudogene segment. The CDR3 is 13 amino acids. CDR3 DNA sequence: TGTGCCAGCCACAGGGGCCGGACCTACGAGCAGTACTTC. Protein sequence: CASHRGRTYEQYF.

This clonotype was counted between two and nine times. V usage is TRBV4-1 and J usage is TRBJ2-2; D remains unclear. The CDR3 consists of 14 residues. Germline-derived CDR1 and CDR2 are MGHRA and YSYEKL. Trimming took off 3 bases at V and 2 bases at J, with 7 bases between the two ends. Written as DNA, the CDR3 is TGCGCCAGCAGCCAGTCCACTAACACCGGGGAGCTGTTTTTT. It encodes CASSQSTNTGELFF.

Ten or more counts support this clonotype. The chain has TRBV29-1 and TRBJ2-7, with D possibly TRBD2 on 5 matching bases. This CDR3 spans 15 amino acids. The germline gives CDR1 SQVTM, CDR2 ANQGSEA. Trimming shortened V by 6 bases and J by 0 bases, and 18 bases separated the two germline ends. The CDR3 protein is CSVAFAGPSSYEQYF. The DNA for the CDR3 is TGCAGCGTGGCCTTCGCGGGCCCCAGCTCCTACGAGCAGTACTTC.

The chain couples TRBV29-1 to TRBJ2-1, with 7 nucleotides matching TRBD2. The V gene's germline CDR1 is SQVTM and CDR2 ANQGSEA. This CDR3 comprises 14 residues. V shed 6 bases and J 4 bases; nucleotides not matched to a gene: 9. The CDR3 DNA reads as TGCAGCGTCCGCGGACTAGGGATATACAATGAGCAGTTCTTC. Translation gives CSVRGLGIYNEQFF.

This clonotype was seen repeatedly, ten times or more. Here the CDR3 reads CASRPSRGLNEQFF. CDR3 bases: TGTGCCAGCAGACCTAGTCGGGGTTTGAATGAGCAGTTCTTC. This chain connects TRBV6-2 or TRBV6-3 to TRBJ2-1, with a weak D call TRBD2 (5 bases). The V end was cut by 6 bases, the J end by 7 bases, with 16 bases between. The CDR3 is 14 amino acids. Germline-derived CDR1 and CDR2 are MNHEY and SVGEGT.

This clonotype has a handful of counts. The chain employs TRBV21-1 and TRBJ2-5; TRBD1 is the table's D call and was not checked against the DNA. TRBV21-1 is designated a pseudogene. CDR3 length: 16 residues. CDR3 loop: CASSRNRDRGLETQYF. Written as DNA, the CDR3 is TGTGCCAGCAGTAGAAACCGGGACAGGGGTTTAGAGACCCAGTACTTC.

This sequence joins TRBV19 and TRBJ2-1, with D tentatively TRBD1 (5 bases). The V end lost 1 base, the J end lost 5 bases, and 12 bases lay between the germline ends. This CDR3 has 15 residues. Germline CDR1 reads LNHDA; CDR2 reads SQIVND (reference sequence). The CDR3 is CASSIGLTTDNEQFF. CDR3 nucleotide sequence: TGTGCCAGTAGTATAGGGTTGACGACAGACAATGAGCAGTTCTTC.

In this sample, this clonotype turned up a few times. J is TRBJ2-7 and V is TRBV3-1; 12 bases are a match to TRBD1. CDR1 is LGHDT, CDR2 YNNKEL, per germline (reference sequence). The CDR3 spans 15 residues. Trimming at V came to 6 bases and at J to 3 bases, leaving 6 bases not matched to a gene. CDR3 sequence (DNA): TGTGCCAGCAGTCCTGGGACAGGGGGCTTCTACGAGCAGTACTTC. Translated: CASSPGTGGFYEQYF.

The sample holds a few counts of this clonotype. J is TRBJ2-3 and V is TRBV25-1; a weak D match, TRBD2 (5 bases). Trimming cost V 4 bases and J 6 bases, with 14 bases left between them. Germline-derived CDR1 and CDR2 are MGHDK and SYGVNS. The CDR3 sequence is 14 residues long. The CDR3, as DNA: TGTGCCAGCAGTGCCCCTACTAGATTGGATACGCAGTATTTT. This sequence encodes CASSAPTRLDTQYF.

This CDR3 reads CASSQEGASYNEQFF. The CDR3 DNA follows: TGCGCCAGCAGCCAAGAGGGGGCCTCCTACAATGAGCAGTTCTTC. The chain joins TRBV4-1 to TRBJ2-1; D perhaps matches TRBD1 (6 bases). The CDR3 is 15 amino acids. From germline, CDR1 is MGHRA and CDR2 YSYEKL. Trimming removed 0 bases at V and 0 bases at J, with 6 bases between.